A single sample gave rise to the 15 T cell receptor beta chains below, sequenced in a study of CD8+CD57+ T cells in acquired aplastic anemia. For sequencing, patients were chosen who had shown expansion of CD8+CD57+ cells by flow cytometry. CDR3 and TCR beta VDJ profiling relied on genomic DNA as the template. TCRdb itself ran the reads through MiXCR, one entry per CDR3 protein. Here the sample spans around 290,000 distinct CDR3 sequences, around three fifths being singletons. The material sequenced was sorted CD4+, CD8+, or CD8+CD57+ T cells (not recorded which) from PBMCs. The receptors come from a human donor with aplastic anemia.

This sequence joins TRBV7-8 and TRBJ2-1, with a weak D call TRBD1 (5 bases). The CDR3 loop spans 16 amino acids. The V end was cut by 5 bases, the J end by 5 bases, with 19 bases between. Germline lookup yields CDR1 SGHVS and CDR2 FQNEAQ. CDR3 nucleotide sequence: TGTGCCAGCAGCGCAAGTGTAGGGGCGTGGAACAATGAGCAGTTCTTC. It specifies CASSASVGAWNNEQFF.

This rearrangement joins TRBV27 to TRBJ2-1; 9 bases are shared with TRBD2. Germline trimming cut 0 bases from V and 15 bases from J; bases unmatched to any gene: 9. The CDR3 covers 14 residues. The V gene's germline CDR1 is MNHEY and CDR2 SMNVEV (reference sequence). Here the CDR3 DNA reads TGTGCCAGCAGTTTATCGGTTAGCGGGAGAGGTCGGTTCTTC. It specifies CASSLSVSGRGRFF.

The chain recombines TRBV5-8 with TRBJ2-1, with D unclear. CDR1 SGHTS and CDR2 YDEGEE come from the germline V gene. The CDR3 length is 15 residues. Deletions cut 0 bases from V and 4 bases from J, with 11 bases between. The CDR3 loop is CASSLGPAVYNEQFF. CDR3 sequence (DNA): TGTGCCAGCAGCTTGGGGCCGGCGGTATACAATGAGCAGTTCTTC.

The rearrangement joins TRBV7-2 to TRBJ1-4, with TRBD1 identical over 7 bases. V lost 5 bases, J lost 5 bases, and 8 bases stayed unmatched. The CDR3 is made up of 15 amino acids. Germline CDR1 reads SGHTA; CDR2 reads FQGNSA. The CDR3 DNA follows: TGTGCCAGCAGCCTCCGACAGGGAATAAATGAAAAACTGTTTTTT. It is translated as CASSLRQGINEKLFF.

Turning to this clonotype: A much more abundant neighbour one base away suggests this may be a read error. The chain uses TRBV10-3 and TRBJ2-3; 12 bases map to TRBD2. Germline values: CDR1 ENHRY, CDR2 SYGVKD. V trimming: 3 bases; J trimming: 5 bases; junction bases outside the gene matches: 9. The CDR3 loop spans 17 amino acids. The CDR3 loop is CAISEAPSGGARDTQYF. The CDR3 bases are TGTGCCATCAGTGAAGCGCCTAGCGGGGGGGCCAGAGATACGCAGTATTTT.

This clonotype was seen repeatedly, ten times or more. The chain has TRBV6-5 and TRBJ2-7; D gene ambiguous. The length of the CDR3 is 12 residues. Germline loops: CDR1 MNHEY, CDR2 SVGAGI. V lost 5 bases and J 4 bases, leaving 9 bases between the germline ends. The CDR3 loop is CASSALGYEQYF. The CDR3 DNA follows: TGTGCCAGCAGTGCCTTAGGATACGAGCAGTACTTC.

J is TRBJ1-1 and V is TRBV15, with unresolved D. This CDR3 has 14 amino acids. Germline V gene sequence: CDR1 LNHNV, CDR2 YYDKDF (reference sequence). V was trimmed by 1 base and J by 1 base, leaving 7 bases between them. The CDR3 coding sequence is TGTGCCACCAGCAGAGGACGGGAGAACACTGAAGCTTTCTTT. As protein: CATSRGRENTEAFF.

For this clonotype: One end of the junction is discordant with germline, which a read error may explain. This chain joins TRBV5-6 and TRBJ2-5, with D perhaps TRBD1 (6 bases). The CDR3 consists of 14 residues. Germline CDR1 and CDR2: SGHDT and YYEEEE. The CDR3 spells CASSLAQGSETQYF. The CDR3 DNA is TGCGCCAGCAGCTTGGCACAGGGATCAGAGACCCAGTACTTC.

V gene TRBV25-1 combines with J gene TRBJ2-5, with D possibly being TRBD1 (5 bases). Germline assignment: CDR1 MGHDK and CDR2 SYGVNS. With 1 base removed from V and 4 bases from J, the gap between germline ends came to 16 bases. This CDR3 is built from 16 residues. The chain's CDR3 is CASSESIPRQRETQYF. The DNA for the CDR3 is TGTGCCAGCAGTGAATCGATTCCGCGACAGAGAGAGACCCAGTACTTC.

In its sample, this clonotype was seen many times. The J gene is TRBJ2-3, the V gene TRBV4-1, with no clear D. In germline, CDR1 is MGHRA, CDR2 YSYEKL. With 4 bases removed from V and 1 base from J, the gap between germline ends came to 15 bases. The CDR3 contains 16 residues. Here the CDR3 DNA reads TGCGCCAGCAGCCCGAAGGGCGGCGATGGCACAGATACGCAGTATTTT. It codes for CASSPKGGDGTDTQYF.

The CDR3 here is CAISEEQGTPSYGYTF. DNA of the CDR3: TGTGCCATCAGTGAGGAACAAGGGACACCAAGCTATGGCTACACCTTC. The chain joins TRBV10-3 to TRBJ1-2, with D possibly being TRBD1 (6 bases). Trimming removed 2 bases from V and 4 bases from J, with 17 bases in between. The CDR3 covers 16 residues. From germline, CDR1 is ENHRY and CDR2 SYGVKD.

This clonotype was counted many times. The chain carries TRBV15 and TRBJ2-6; TRBD2 is a possible D gene (5 bases). Trimming took off 0 bases at V and 3 bases at J, with 9 bases between the two ends. Germline loops: CDR1 LNHNV, CDR2 YYDKDF (reference sequence). This CDR3 is built from 16 residues. DNA of the CDR3: TGTGCCACCAGCAGAGAGGGCGGGTTTGGGGCCAACGTCCTGACTTTC. This sequence encodes CATSREGGFGANVLTF.

This clonotype was counted once. The chain has TRBV29-1 and TRBJ2-5; 7 positions agree with TRBD1. This CDR3 is built from 13 residues. Germline V gene lookup returns CDR1 SQVTM and CDR2 ANQGSEA. J lost 4 bases, V lost 5 bases, and 7 bases had no gene match. This CDR3 is CSVRRGRGETQYF. CDR3 in DNA: TGCAGCGTTAGAAGGGGGCGCGGAGAGACCCAGTACTTC. The variable domain in full, with the rest retrieved from reference TRBV29-1 and TRBJ2-5, is SAVISQKPSRDICQRGTSLTIQCQVDSQVTMMFWYRQQPGQSLTLIATANQGSEATYESGFVIDKFPISRPNLTFSTLTVSNMSPEDSSIYLCSVRRGRGETQYFGPGTRLLVL.

As concerns this clonotype: Compared with germline, one end of the junction differs, possibly owing to a read error. The V gene is TRBV15, the J gene TRBJ2-5; 16 nucleotides line up with TRBD2. The CDR3 extends over 16 amino acids. Germline V gene sequence: CDR1 LNHNV, CDR2 YYDKDF (reference sequence). This CDR3 reads CATSSLGLAGGETQYF. The CDR3 DNA reads TGTGCCACCAGCAGCTTGGGACTAGCGGGAGGGGAGACCCAGTATTTC.

This clonotype was detected only once. The chain is built from TRBV7-2 and TRBJ1-6; unclear D gene. V shed 0 bases and J shed 5 bases, with 2 bases lying between them. The germline V gene has CDR1 SGHTA and CDR2 FQGNSA. This CDR3 spans 13 amino acids. This CDR3 reads CASSLAHNSPLHF. The DNA for the CDR3 is TGTGCCAGCAGCTTAGCCCATAATTCACCCCTCCACTTT.